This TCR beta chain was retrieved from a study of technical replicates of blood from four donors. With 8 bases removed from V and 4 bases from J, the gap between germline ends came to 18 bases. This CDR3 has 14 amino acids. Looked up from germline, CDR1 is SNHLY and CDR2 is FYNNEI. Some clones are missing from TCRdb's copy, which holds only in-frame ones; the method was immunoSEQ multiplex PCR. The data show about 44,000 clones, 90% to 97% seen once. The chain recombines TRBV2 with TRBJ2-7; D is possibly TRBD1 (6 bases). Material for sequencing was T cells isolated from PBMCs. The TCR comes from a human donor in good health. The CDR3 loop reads CASGQKALGYEQYF. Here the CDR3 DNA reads TGTGCCAGCGGACAGAAGGCCTTAGGGTACGAGCAGTACTTC.